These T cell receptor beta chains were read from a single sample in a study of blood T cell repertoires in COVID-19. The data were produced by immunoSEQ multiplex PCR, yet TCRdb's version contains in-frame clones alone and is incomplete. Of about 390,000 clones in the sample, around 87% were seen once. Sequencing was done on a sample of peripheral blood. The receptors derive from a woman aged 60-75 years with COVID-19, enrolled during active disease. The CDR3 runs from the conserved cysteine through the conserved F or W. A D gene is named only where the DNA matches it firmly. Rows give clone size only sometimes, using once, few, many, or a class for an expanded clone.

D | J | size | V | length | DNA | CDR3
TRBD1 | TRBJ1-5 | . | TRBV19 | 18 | TGTGCCAGTAGTACCGACAGGGCCCGTACTCTTAGCAATCAGCCCCAGCATTTT | CASSTDRARTLSNQPQHF
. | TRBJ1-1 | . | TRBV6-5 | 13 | TGTGCCAGCATGTGGGAGCCGAACACTGAAGCTTTCTTT | CASMWEPNTEAFF
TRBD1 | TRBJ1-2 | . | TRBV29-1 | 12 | TGCAGCGTTGTGGGGACAGACTATGGCTACACCTTC | CSVVGTDYGYTF
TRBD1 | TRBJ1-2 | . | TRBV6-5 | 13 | TGTGCCAGCAGGACAGGGGGTGGGTATGGCTACACCTTC | CASRTGGGYGYTF
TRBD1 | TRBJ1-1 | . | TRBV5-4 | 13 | TGTGCCAGCAGCCCGGGACAGGGAAATCGCGCTTTCTTT | CASSPGQGNRAFF
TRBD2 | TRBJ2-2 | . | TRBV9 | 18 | TGTGCCAGCAGCGTAGAACGGCTAGCGGGGGCCTTCACCGGGGAGCTGTTTTTT | CASSVERLAGAFTGELFF
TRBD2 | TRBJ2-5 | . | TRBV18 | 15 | TGTGCCAGCTCAAAAGAAGCGGGGGGGCAAGAGACCCAGTACTTC | CASSKEAGGQETQYF
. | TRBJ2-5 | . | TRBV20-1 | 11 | TGCAGTGCTCCAGCGCGAGAGACCCAGTACTTC | CSAPARETQYF
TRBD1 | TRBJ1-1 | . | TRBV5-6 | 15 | TGTGCCAGCAGCTTGGGTATAGGGGGCGACACTGAAGCTTTCTTT | CASSLGIGGDTEAFF
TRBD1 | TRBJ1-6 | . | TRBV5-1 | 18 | TGCGCCAGCAGCTTGGATCCCCGAACAGGGGTCAATAATTCACCCCTCCACTTT | CASSLDPRTGVNNSPLHF
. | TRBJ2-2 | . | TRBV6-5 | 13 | TGTGCCAGCAACAAGGGGCCGTCCGGGGAGCTGTTTTTT | CASNKGPSGELFF
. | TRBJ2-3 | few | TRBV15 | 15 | TGTGCCACCAGCACTCTCGGACAGAAGGAAGATACGCAGTATTTT | CATSTLGQKEDTQYF
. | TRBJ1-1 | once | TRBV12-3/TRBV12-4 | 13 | TGTGCCAGCAGTTTACGAGGGGGCACTGAAGCTTTCTTT | CASSLRGGTEAFF
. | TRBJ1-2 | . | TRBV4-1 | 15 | TGCGCCAGCAGCCAGTTTTCCCAGGGCCTGTATGGCTACACCTTC | CASSQFSQGLYGYTF
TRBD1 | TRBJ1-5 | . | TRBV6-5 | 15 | TGTGCCAGCAGCTCCGGACAGGGGGTCAATCAGCCCCAGCATTTT | CASSSGQGVNQPQHF
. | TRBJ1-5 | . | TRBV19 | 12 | TGTGCCAGTACCCAGGGTAGACAGCCCCAGCATTTT | CASTQGRQPQHF
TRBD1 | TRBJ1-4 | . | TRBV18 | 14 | TGTGCCAGCTCAAACACAGGGGTGGACGAAAAACTGTTTTTT | CASSNTGVDEKLFF
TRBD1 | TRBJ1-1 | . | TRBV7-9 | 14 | TGTGCCAGCAGCTTAGGGACAGGGGAAACTGAAGCTTTCTTT | CASSLGTGETEAFF
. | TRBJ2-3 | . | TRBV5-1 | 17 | TGCGCCAGCAGCTTCGTAGCCCCCTCATCCCTCACAGATACGCAGTATTTT | CASSFVAPSSLTDTQYF
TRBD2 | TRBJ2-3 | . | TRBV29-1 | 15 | TGCAGCGTTACCCCCCGGGCGGGGGGCACAGATACGCAGTATTTT | CSVTPRAGGTDTQYF
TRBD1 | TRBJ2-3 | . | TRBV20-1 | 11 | TGCAGTGCCCTGACAGGGGACCTTGGGGTTTTT | CSALTGDLGVF
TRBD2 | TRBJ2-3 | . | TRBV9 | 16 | TGTGCCAGCAGCGCCTCAACTAGCGGTTCCACAGATACGCAGTATTTT | CASSASTSGSTDTQYF
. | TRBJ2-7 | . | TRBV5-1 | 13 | TGCGCCAGCAGCGTGACTGGTAGCTACGAGCAGTACTTC | CASSVTGSYEQYF
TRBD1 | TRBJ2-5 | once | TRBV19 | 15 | TGTGCCAGTAGTATATGGCGGACAGGGGAAGAGACCCAGTACTTC | CASSIWRTGEETQYF
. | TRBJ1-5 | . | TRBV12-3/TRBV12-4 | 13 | TGTGCCAGCTGGGAGAGACGCAATCAGCCCCAGCATTTT | CASWERRNQPQHF
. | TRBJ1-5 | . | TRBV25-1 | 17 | TGTGCCAGCACATTTCGACAGGCCGCCTTACTTAATCAGCCCCAGCATTTT | CASTFRQAALLNQPQHF
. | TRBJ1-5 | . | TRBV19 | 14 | TGTGCCAGTAGTATCCGGGATAGCAATCAGCCCCAGCATTTT | CASSIRDSNQPQHF
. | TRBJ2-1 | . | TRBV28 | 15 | TGTGCCAGCAGTTCCACCGACAGTCTTCGCAACGGGCAGTTCTTC | CASSSTDSLRNGQFF
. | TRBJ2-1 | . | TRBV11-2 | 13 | TGTGCCAGCAGCTCACACAACTACAATGAGCAGTTCTTC | CASSSHNYNEQFF
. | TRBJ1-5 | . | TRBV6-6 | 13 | TGTGCCAGCAGTTACTCCTCTAATCAGCCCCAGCATTTT | CASSYSSNQPQHF
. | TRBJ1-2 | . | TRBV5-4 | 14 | TGTGCCAGCAGCTTGACAGTGTCTAACTATGGCTACACCTTC | CASSLTVSNYGYTF
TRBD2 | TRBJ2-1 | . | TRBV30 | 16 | TGTGCCTGGAGTGGCAGGACTAGTGCAGGGAAAGGTGAGCAGTTCTTC | CAWSGRTSAGKGEQFF
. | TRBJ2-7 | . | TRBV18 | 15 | TGTGCCAGCTCACCTTTAGGAGGGAACACCTACGAGCAGTACTTC | CASSPLGGNTYEQYF
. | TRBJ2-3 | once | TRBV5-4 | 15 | TGTGCCAGCAGCTTGATGCCGGGTTCCACAGATACGCAGTATTTT | CASSLMPGSTDTQYF
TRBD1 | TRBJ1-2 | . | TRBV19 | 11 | TGTGCCAGTAGTCTCCGGGACAGGGCCTACTTC | CASSLRDRAYF
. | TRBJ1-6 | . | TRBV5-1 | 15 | TGCGCCAGCAGCTTGGGCGGCTCCTATAATTCACCCCTCCACTTT | CASSLGGSYNSPLHF
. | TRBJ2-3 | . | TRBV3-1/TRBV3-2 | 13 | TGTGCCAGCTGGGGAGGAGTTGTAGATACGCAGTATTTT | CASWGGVVDTQYF
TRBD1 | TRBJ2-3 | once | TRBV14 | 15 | TGTGCCAGCAGCCAGGGACAGGGAGTCACAGATACGCAGTATTTT | CASSQGQGVTDTQYF
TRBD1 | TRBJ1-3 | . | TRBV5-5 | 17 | TGTGCCAGCAGCTTGAACCCCCAGGGGGCGTCTGGAAACACCATATATTTT | CASSLNPQGASGNTIYF
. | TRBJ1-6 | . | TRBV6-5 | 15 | TGTGCCAGCAGTCTAAACTACATGGTCGATTCACCCCTCCACTTT | CASSLNYMVDSPLHF
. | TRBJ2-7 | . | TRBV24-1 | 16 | TGTGCCACCAGTGATCTCCCGGACAGCCATTCGTACGAGCAGTACTTC | CATSDLPDSHSYEQYF
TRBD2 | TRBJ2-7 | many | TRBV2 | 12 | TGTGCCACGGGGGGAGCTTCCTACGAGCAGTACTTC | CATGGASYEQYF
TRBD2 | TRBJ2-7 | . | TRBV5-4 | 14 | TGTGCCAGCAGCATTAGCGGGGGAGTACCCGAGCAGTACTTC | CASSISGGVPEQYF
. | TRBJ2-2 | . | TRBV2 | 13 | TGTGCCAGCAACCCCACAGGGTCCGGGGAGCTGTTTTTT | CASNPTGSGELFF
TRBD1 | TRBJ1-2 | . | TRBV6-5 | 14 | TGTGCCAGCAGTTTTCACAGGGGTTCGGTCGGCTACACCTTC | CASSFHRGSVGYTF
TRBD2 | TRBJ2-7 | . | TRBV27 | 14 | TGTGCCAGCAGTTTAGCGGGGGGGTTTGGGGAGCAGTACTTC | CASSLAGGFGEQYF
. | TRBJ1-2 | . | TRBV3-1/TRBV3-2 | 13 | TGTGCCAGCAGCCCCCCTTCAGATTATGGCTACACCTTC | CASSPPSDYGYTF
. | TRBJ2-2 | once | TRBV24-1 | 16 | TGTGCCACCAGTGATAATAGACCAGGGCGGACCGGGGAGCTGTTTTTT | CATSDNRPGRTGELFF
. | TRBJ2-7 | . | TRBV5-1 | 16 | TGCGCCAGCAGCCTCCAAGCGGGCAGGGCGGGGTACGAGCAGTACTTC | CASSLQAGRAGYEQYF
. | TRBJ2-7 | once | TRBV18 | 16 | TGTGCCAGCTCATCAACCGGGGCCGGGGGCTCCTACGAGCAGTACTTC | CASSSTGAGGSYEQYF
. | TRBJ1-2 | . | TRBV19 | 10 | TGTGCCAGTCGGGGAGATGGCTACACCTTC | CASRGDGYTF
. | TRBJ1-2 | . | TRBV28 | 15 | TGTGCCAGCAGTTTGATCGCGGACAGATTCTATGGCTACACCTTC | CASSLIADRFYGYTF
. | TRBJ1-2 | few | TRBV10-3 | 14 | TGTGCCATCAGTGAAGACCCAAGGAGCTATGGCTACACCTTC | CAISEDPRSYGYTF
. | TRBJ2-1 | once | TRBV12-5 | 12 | TGTGCTAGTGGTTTGGGAGCCCAGGGGCAGTTCTTC | CASGLGAQGQFF
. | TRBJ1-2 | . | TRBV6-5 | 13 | TGTGCCAGCAGATCGACAGTGCTCTATGGCTACACCTTC | CASRSTVLYGYTF